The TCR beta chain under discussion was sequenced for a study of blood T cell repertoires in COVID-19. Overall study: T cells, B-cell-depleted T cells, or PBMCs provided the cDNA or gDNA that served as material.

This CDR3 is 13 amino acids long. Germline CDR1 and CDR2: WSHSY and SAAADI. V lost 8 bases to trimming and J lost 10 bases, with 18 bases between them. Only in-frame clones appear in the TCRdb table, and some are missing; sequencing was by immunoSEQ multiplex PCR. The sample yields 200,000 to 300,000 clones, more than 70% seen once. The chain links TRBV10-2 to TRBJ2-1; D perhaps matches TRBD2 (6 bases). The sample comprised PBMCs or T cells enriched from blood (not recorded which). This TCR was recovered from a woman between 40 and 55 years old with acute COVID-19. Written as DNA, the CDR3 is TGCGCCAGCGTGGGGGGTGCGGGACGCGAGCAGTTCTTC. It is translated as CASVGGAGREQFF.